These 10 T cell receptor beta chains were all obtained from the same sample, sequenced in a study of cytomegalovirus exposure and HLA in healthy donors. Primers: 60 Vbeta forward and 13 Jbeta reverse. Sequencing used immunoSEQ multiplex PCR; TCRdb keeps in-frame clones, though not all of them. This table holds fewer than 70,000 clones, about four fifths found once. The specimen sequenced was PBMCs. These receptors all come from a middle-aged man in good health and CMV-seronegative.

V and J are TRBV18 and TRBJ1-1, with TRBD1 as a possible D gene (6 bases). This CDR3 comprises 16 residues. Trimming removed 3 bases at V and 1 base at J, with 15 bases between. Germline V CDR1 and CDR2: KGHSH, LQKENI. CDR3 DNA sequence: TGTGCCAGCTCACCGCGCCCAACACAGGGGAACACTGAAGCTTTCTTT. This codes for CASSPRPTQGNTEAFF. Supplemented by reference TRBV18 and TRBJ1-1, the full variable domain reads NAGVMQNPRHLVRRRGQEARLRCSPMKGHSHVYWYRQLPEEGLKFMVYLQKENIIDESGMPKERFSAEFPKEGPSILRIQQVVRGDSAAYFCASSPRPTQGNTEAFFGQGTRLTVV.

This CDR3 is CASSAHRAYEQYF. In nucleotides, the CDR3 is TGTGCCAGCAGTGCCCACAGGGCGTACGAGCAGTACTTC. The chain combines TRBV7-2 with TRBJ2-7; TRBD1 is a possible D gene (6 bases). The germline gives CDR1 SGHTA, CDR2 FQGNSA. The CDR3 covers 13 residues. Trimming removed 6 bases at V and 4 bases at J, with 13 bases between.

The V gene is TRBV2, the J gene TRBJ2-1; tentatively, D is TRBD1 (5 bases). Germline V CDR1 and CDR2: SNHLY, FYNNEI. This CDR3 region has 13 residues. Trimming took off 6 bases at V and 9 bases at J, with 15 bases between the two ends. For the CDR3, the DNA is TGTGCCAGCAGACACGACAGATTCGGTGAGCAGTTCTTC. It codes for CASRHDRFGEQFF.

This clone was seen only a few times. CDR3 loop: CASSPNLWRDSPLHF. Here the CDR3 DNA reads TGTGCCAGCAGCCCCAATTTATGGAGGGATTCACCCCTCCACTTT. The chain joins TRBV5-5 to TRBJ1-6; no definite D call. The germline V and J ends were trimmed by 4 bases and 8 bases, with 16 bases remaining between them. The CDR3 is 15 residues long. Per the germline V gene, CDR1 is SGHKS and CDR2 is YYEKEE (reference sequence).

The chain links TRBV27 to TRBJ2-3; D possibly corresponds to TRBD1 (6 bases). The CDR3 covers 17 residues. Germline lookup yields CDR1 MNHEY and CDR2 SMNVEV (reference sequence). Between the trimmed V and J ends, which lost 4 bases and 0 bases, there was a span of 17 bases. The CDR3 DNA is TGTGCCAGCAGTTCGAATACCGGGACACCTAGCACAGATACGCAGTATTTT. It translates to CASSSNTGTPSTDTQYF.

This clone has only one observation. V gene TRBV5-8 combines with J gene TRBJ2-5; no definite D call. Germline V gene sequence: CDR1 SGHTS, CDR2 YDEGEE. Trimming removed 2 bases at V and 2 bases at J, with 7 bases between. This CDR3 contains 13 residues. CDR3 in amino acids: CASSLRVQETQYF. The CDR3 DNA follows: TGTGCCAGCAGCTTACGCGTACAAGAGACCCAGTACTTC. Drawing the rest from reference TRBV5-8 and TRBJ2-5, the complete variable domain is EAGVTQSPTHLIKTRGQQATLRCSPISGHTSVYWYQQALGLGLQFLLWYDEGEERNRGNFPPRFSGRQFPNYSSELNVNALELEDSALYLCASSLRVQETQYFGPGTRLLVL.

This clone was recorded only once. This chain joins TRBV10-3 and TRBJ1-1, with TRBD1 matching over 9 bases. CDR3 length: 15 amino acids. Germline CDR1 is ENHRY and CDR2 is SYGVKD. V dropped 4 bases and J dropped 4; count of bases not matched to a gene: 7. The CDR3 region has the DNA TGTGCCATCAGTGGCCGGGACAGGGAATCCACTGAAGCTTTCTTT. It codes for CAISGRDRESTEAFF.

The chain couples TRBV19 to TRBJ2-1, with 7 bases fitting TRBD1. V was clipped by 5 bases and J by 10 bases; unmatched bases: 14. This CDR3 comprises 15 residues. Germline loops: CDR1 LNHDA, CDR2 SQIVND (reference sequence). The CDR3, as DNA: TGTGCCAGTAGTCGGACAGGCCCGATACGGGCGGAGCAGTTCTTC. Translation: CASSRTGPIRAEQFF. Variable domain in full (rest from reference TRBV19 and TRBJ2-1): DGGITQSPKYLFRKEGQNVTLSCEQNLNHDAMYWYRQDPGQGLRLIYYSQIVNDFQKGDIAEGYSVSREKKESFPLTVTSAQKNPTAFYLCASSRTGPIRAEQFFGPGTRLTVL.

The chain employs TRBV2 and TRBJ1-5; 9 bases match TRBD1. Germline CDR1 and CDR2: SNHLY and FYNNEI. Trimming cost V 6 bases and J 1 base; bases outside gene matches: 1. CDR3 length: 14 residues. The chain's CDR3 is CASRDRGSNQPQHF. The CDR3 nucleotides read TGTGCCAGCAGAGACAGGGGGAGCAATCAGCCCCAGCATTTT.

V is TRBV25-1 and J is TRBJ1-6, with D perhaps matching TRBD1 (6 bases). The V gene's germline CDR1 is MGHDK and CDR2 SYGVNS. Trimming removed 2 bases from V and 8 bases from J, with 19 bases in between. This CDR3 has 17 residues. The CDR3, as DNA: TGTGCCAGCAGTGAAGCTCGGGGGGGGGCAGGAGATTCACCCCTCCACTTT. This encodes CASSEARGGAGDSPLHF.